The clone carrying this TCR beta chain was counted a few times. Autologous stem cell transplantation was followed by relapse in every patient, and brentuximab vedotin exposure varied. This record comes from a study of PD-1 blockade in classical Hodgkin lymphoma. Across the whole study: Patients were infused with nivolumab 3 mg/kg every 2 weeks.

The data were produced by immunoSEQ multiplex PCR, yet TCRdb's version contains in-frame clones alone and is incomplete. The sample yields tens of thousands of clones, around 78% seen once. The CDR3 is 15 amino acids. Germline V gene sequence: CDR1 MDHEN, CDR2 SYDVKM. V lost 3 bases to trimming and J lost 4 bases, with 13 bases between them. The V gene is TRBV28, the J gene TRBJ1-5, with a possible D match to TRBD1 (5 bases). The source material was peripheral blood mononuclear cells (PBMCs), sampled before the second cycle of nivolumab. This TCR was sampled from a human donor with classical Hodgkin lymphoma. The CDR3 DNA reads as TGTGCCAGCAGTTTGAGGCCAGACAGAAATCAGCCCCAGCATTTT. This sequence encodes CASSLRPDRNQPQHF.